The 8 T cell receptor beta chains listed next were all sequenced from one sample in a study of cytomegalovirus exposure and HLA in healthy donors (dated by TCRdb to about 2017). Library construction relied on the immunoSEQ multiplex PCR assay. For the multiplex PCR, a mixture combining 60 forward primers for TCR Vbeta segments and 13 reverse primers for TCR Jbeta segments was used. TCRdb's version of the immuneACCESS table is confined to in-frame rearrangements and falls short of the full clone set. An unresolved V gene accounts for under half of the shortfall where checked; the remainder is of unknown origin. In this sample the table shows 150,000 to 250,000 clones, roughly 80% of which occur a single time. Clones ranked in the top ten supply roughly 6% of the sample. The sample consisted of PBMCs. All receptors come from a woman in her 50s in good health and CMV-seropositive.

V usage is TRBV7-6 and J usage is TRBJ2-3; TRBD2 matches at 9 bases. V lost 5 bases, J lost 0 bases, and 3 bases stayed unmatched. Germline CDR1 and CDR2: SGHVS and FNYEAQ. The CDR3 loop spans 15 amino acids. CDR3 sequence reads: CASSQGLASTDTQYF. The CDR3 nucleotides read TGTGCCAGCAGCCAGGGACTAGCTAGCACAGATACGCAGTATTTT.

This clone was detected a few times. The chain employs TRBV7-6 and TRBJ2-1; D is possibly TRBD2 (7 bases). Germline V gives CDR1 SGHVS, CDR2 FNYEAQ. Deletions cut 3 bases from V and 7 bases from J, with 16 bases between. The CDR3 has 15 amino acids. CDR3 coding DNA: TGTGCCAGCAGCTTTGGGGGGGCTGAGGGGAATGAGCAGTTCTTC. It encodes CASSFGGAEGNEQFF.

The rearrangement joins TRBV27 to TRBJ1-5; 12 nucleotides align to TRBD1. The V gene's germline CDR1 is MNHEY and CDR2 SMNVEV (reference sequence). J lost 4 bases, V lost 6 bases, and 4 bases had no gene match. The CDR3 has 15 amino acids. The CDR3 region has the DNA TGTGCCAGCAGCCTGGGACAGGGGGCGAATCAGCCCCAGCATTTT. As protein: CASSLGQGANQPQHF.

V usage is TRBV18 and J usage is TRBJ2-5, with 11 bases lining up with TRBD2. Losses at the gene ends were 6 bases for V and 2 bases for J; bases not matched to a gene: 2. Germline assignment: CDR1 KGHSH and CDR2 LQKENI. The CDR3 runs to 14 residues. The CDR3 coding sequence is TGTGCCAGCTCCGGGACTAGCGGACAAGAGACCCAGTACTTC. It specifies CASSGTSGQETQYF.

V gene TRBV2 combines with J gene TRBJ2-7; D might be TRBD1 (5 bases). Germline CDR1 SNHLY, CDR2 FYNNEI. The CDR3 runs to 13 residues. The V gene lost 4 bases and the J gene lost 9 bases, with 16 bases spanning the gap. The CDR3 nucleotides are TGTGCCAGCAGTGCCTCTGCGACCCAGGGGCAGTACTTC. Amino acid sequence: CASSASATQGQYF.

This CDR3 reads CASSSQPGQGQNTIYF. DNA of the CDR3: TGTGCCAGCAGCTCACAACCGGGACAGGGTCAAAACACCATATATTTT. The J gene is TRBJ1-3, the V gene TRBV28, with TRBD1 matching 9 bases. Germline trimming cut 6 bases from V and 6 bases from J; bases unmatched to any gene: 12. The V gene's germline CDR1 is MDHEN and CDR2 SYDVKM. The CDR3 length is 16 residues.

This chain joins TRBV28 and TRBJ2-1, with a possible D match to TRBD2 (5 bases). Germline V lookup: CDR1 MDHEN, CDR2 SYDVKM. V lost 5 bases and J 8 bases, leaving 10 bases between the germline ends. The CDR3 sequence is 12 residues long. The CDR3 coding sequence is TGTGCCAGCAGTCGGCAGCGGTATGAGCAGTTCTTC. Its protein is CASSRQRYEQFF.

This clone has only a few counts. The chain links TRBV6-5 to TRBJ2-1, with 7 bases fitting TRBD2. With V trimmed by 7 bases and J by 3 bases, 3 bases remained unmatched. The CDR3 is 13 amino acids. CDR1 MNHEY and CDR2 SVGAGI come from the germline V gene. CDR3: CASTPSGYNEQFF. In DNA form, the CDR3 reads TGTGCCAGCACCCCTAGCGGCTACAATGAGCAGTTCTTC.